The rows below give T cell receptor beta chains drawn from one sample of a study of neurological immune-mediated disorders. One entry per CDR3 protein, called by TCRdb with MiXCR from the 5' RACE reads. In the table there are more than 45,000 distinct CDR3 sequences, approximately 3.5% of which are singletons. Sequenced input: PBMCs. The receptors derive from a woman in her 30s with multiple sclerosis. Both conserved end residues are part of each CDR3. Each record gives: D gene, V gene, J gene, clone size, CDR3 DNA, CDR3 protein. A D gene is named only where the DNA matches it firmly. Rows may omit the clone size; those that give it use once, few, many or a size class.

d_call: TRBD1; v_call: TRBV28; j_call: TRBJ1-1; clone_size: many; cdr3_nt: TGTGCCAGCAGTCTTTCCGGGACAGGGTTCAGGAACACTGAAGCTTTCTTT; cdr3_aa: CASSLSGTGFRNTEAFF
d_call: TRBD2; v_call: TRBV5-1; j_call: TRBJ2-1; clone_size: few; cdr3_nt: TGCGCCAGCAGCGCTACTTTAGCGGGAACTTACAATGAGCAGTTCTTC; cdr3_aa: CASSATLAGTYNEQFF
d_call: .; v_call: TRBV5-1; j_call: TRBJ2-1; clone_size: many; cdr3_nt: TGCGCCAGCAGCTCTAATCTCGATGAGCAGTTCTTC; cdr3_aa: CASSSNLDEQFF
d_call: .; v_call: TRBV7-9; j_call: TRBJ2-1; clone_size: many; cdr3_nt: TGTGCCAGCAGGAAGACCCACGGGACTGAAGACAATGAGCAGTTCTTC; cdr3_aa: CASRKTHGTEDNEQFF
d_call: .; v_call: TRBV5-1; j_call: TRBJ1-6; clone_size: many; cdr3_nt: TGCGCCAGCAGCTTGAACGGTGGTTGGGAATCACCCCTCCACTTT; cdr3_aa: CASSLNGGWESPLHF
d_call: .; v_call: TRBV5-1; j_call: TRBJ1-1; clone_size: many; cdr3_nt: TGCGCCAGCAGCTTGGAAGACAGAAACACTGAAGCTTTCTTT; cdr3_aa: CASSLEDRNTEAFF
d_call: .; v_call: TRBV7-2; j_call: TRBJ2-3; clone_size: many; cdr3_nt: TGTGCCAGCAGCTTAGGAGGGGCAGATACGCAGTATTTT; cdr3_aa: CASSLGGADTQYF
d_call: TRBD1; v_call: TRBV15; j_call: TRBJ2-6; clone_size: many; cdr3_nt: TGTGCCACCAGCAGGGACAGGGTTGGGGCCAACGTCCTGACTTTC; cdr3_aa: CATSRDRVGANVLTF
d_call: .; v_call: TRBV5-1; j_call: TRBJ1-5; clone_size: many; cdr3_nt: TGCGCCAGCAGCTCGGACGGAGGGAATCAGCCCCAGCATTTT; cdr3_aa: CASSSDGGNQPQHF
d_call: .; v_call: TRBV7-2; j_call: TRBJ1-3; clone_size: many; cdr3_nt: TGTGCCAGCAGTTTCCACGCTGACACCATATATTTT; cdr3_aa: CASSFHADTIYF
d_call: .; v_call: TRBV12-3/TRBV12-4; j_call: TRBJ1-1; clone_size: medium-sized; cdr3_nt: TGTGCCAGCAGTTTTGGGACTGAAGCTTTCTTT; cdr3_aa: CASSFGTEAFF
d_call: TRBD1; v_call: TRBV5-1; j_call: TRBJ2-3; clone_size: many; cdr3_nt: TGCGCCAGCACCGATCCCCGGGACAGGGGGCGGACAGATACGCAGTATTTT; cdr3_aa: CASTDPRDRGRTDTQYF
d_call: .; v_call: TRBV29-1; j_call: TRBJ2-7; clone_size: many; cdr3_nt: TGCAGCGTTTTTTCGGTGGACTCCTACGAGCAGTACTTC; cdr3_aa: CSVFSVDSYEQYF
d_call: .; v_call: TRBV20-1; j_call: TRBJ2-4; clone_size: many; cdr3_nt: TGCAGTTTTCAGGGGGCCAAAAACATTCAGTACTTC; cdr3_aa: CSFQGAKNIQYF
d_call: .; v_call: TRBV20-1; j_call: TRBJ2-7; clone_size: many; cdr3_nt: TGCAGCGTTGGGGAGCAGTACTTC; cdr3_aa: CSVGEQYF
d_call: .; v_call: TRBV5-1; j_call: TRBJ2-3; clone_size: many; cdr3_nt: TGCGCCAGCAATCTCAGGGGCGAGACAGATACGCAGTATTTT; cdr3_aa: CASNLRGETDTQYF
d_call: .; v_call: TRBV3-1; j_call: TRBJ2-5; clone_size: many; cdr3_nt: TGTGCCAGCAGCCAAGAGGGGAAGACCCAGTACTTC; cdr3_aa: CASSQEGKTQYF
d_call: .; v_call: TRBV4-1; j_call: TRBJ2-1; clone_size: many; cdr3_nt: TGCGCCAGCAGCCAAACGGGAATCGATGAGCAGTTCTTC; cdr3_aa: CASSQTGIDEQFF
d_call: TRBD2; v_call: TRBV6-5; j_call: TRBJ2-1; clone_size: .; cdr3_nt: TGTGCCAGCAGTGCTGGACTAGTGGGAGGGATAGAGCAGTTCTTC; cdr3_aa: CASSAGLVGGIEQFF
d_call: TRBD2; v_call: TRBV10-3; j_call: TRBJ2-3; clone_size: many; cdr3_nt: TGTGCCATCAGTGCCCTTGCGGGGGACCCGGGTACGCAGTATTTT; cdr3_aa: CAISALAGDPGTQYF
d_call: TRBD1; v_call: TRBV5-1; j_call: TRBJ2-7; clone_size: many; cdr3_nt: TGCGCCAGCAGCGCAGGGACAGACTACGAGCAGTACTTC; cdr3_aa: CASSAGTDYEQYF
d_call: TRBD1; v_call: TRBV12-3/TRBV12-4; j_call: TRBJ1-1; clone_size: many; cdr3_nt: TGTGCCAGCAGTCCTGCCAGGGGGCACACTGAAGCTTTCTTT; cdr3_aa: CASSPARGHTEAFF
d_call: TRBD2; v_call: TRBV2; j_call: TRBJ2-1; clone_size: many; cdr3_nt: TGTGCCAGCAGCATTCTAGCGGGAGTATCAAATGAGCAGTTCTTC; cdr3_aa: CASSILAGVSNEQFF
d_call: TRBD1; v_call: TRBV6-6; j_call: TRBJ2-7; clone_size: many; cdr3_nt: TGTGCCAGCAGAGATTCGGGACAGGGATCCTACGAGCAGTACTTC; cdr3_aa: CASRDSGQGSYEQYF
d_call: TRBD2; v_call: TRBV4-2; j_call: TRBJ2-5; clone_size: many; cdr3_nt: TGTGCCAGCAGCCAAGCCGGCGGGAGCGGGACCCAGTACTTC; cdr3_aa: CASSQAGGSGTQYF
d_call: .; v_call: TRBV5-6; j_call: TRBJ2-3; clone_size: many; cdr3_nt: TGTGCCAGCAGCTTGGAGAACACAGATACGCAGTATTTT; cdr3_aa: CASSLENTDTQYF
d_call: TRBD1; v_call: TRBV3-1; j_call: TRBJ2-7; clone_size: few; cdr3_nt: TGTGCCAGCAGCCAAGATATAAACGATCTGTCCCGACAGGGGGTCCCCTACGAGCAGTACTTC; cdr3_aa: CASSQDINDLSRQGVPYEQYF
d_call: TRBD2; v_call: TRBV7-2; j_call: TRBJ2-7; clone_size: few; cdr3_nt: TGTGCCAGCAGCCTAGAGCGGGAAACACCAGCCTTC; cdr3_aa: CASSLERETPAF
d_call: .; v_call: TRBV28; j_call: TRBJ1-5; clone_size: few; cdr3_nt: TGTGCCAGCACGGCAAGCAATCAGCCCCAGAATTTT; cdr3_aa: CASTASNQPQNF
d_call: TRBD1; v_call: TRBV19; j_call: TRBJ2-7; clone_size: few; cdr3_nt: TGTGCCAGTAGTATTGGACAGGGATCCTACGAGCAGTACTTC; cdr3_aa: CASSIGQGSYEQYF
d_call: .; v_call: TRBV5-1; j_call: TRBJ2-1; clone_size: many; cdr3_nt: TGCGCCAGCAGCTTGGCCGGATTAGCCGCCGGGGGTGAGCAGTTCTTC; cdr3_aa: CASSLAGLAAGGEQFF
d_call: TRBD1; v_call: TRBV5-6; j_call: TRBJ1-2; clone_size: many; cdr3_nt: TGTGCCAGCAGCTGGGGACAGGCCTTAAACTATGGCTACACCTTC; cdr3_aa: CASSWGQALNYGYTF
d_call: .; v_call: TRBV10-3; j_call: TRBJ2-7; clone_size: many; cdr3_nt: TGTGCCATCTCAGGACAGAATAGCTCCTACGAGCAGTACTTC; cdr3_aa: CAISGQNSSYEQYF
d_call: .; v_call: TRBV12-5; j_call: TRBJ2-5; clone_size: many; cdr3_nt: TGTGCTAGCCAAGGACGGGACTGGGGAGAGACCCAGTACTTC; cdr3_aa: CASQGRDWGETQYF
d_call: .; v_call: TRBV7-9; j_call: TRBJ2-3; clone_size: many; cdr3_nt: TGTGCCAGCAGACCCCCTTTTCGGACTATACTCACAGATACGCAGTATTTT; cdr3_aa: CASRPPFRTILTDTQYF
d_call: .; v_call: TRBV20-1; j_call: TRBJ2-1; clone_size: many; cdr3_nt: TGCAGTGCCGTCCGGCCCGGTTCAGGGAGAAATGAGCAGTTCTTC; cdr3_aa: CSAVRPGSGRNEQFF
d_call: .; v_call: TRBV7-6; j_call: TRBJ2-1; clone_size: many; cdr3_nt: TGTGCCAGCAGCTTAGAACAGGGTTCTCACAATGAGCAGTTCTTC; cdr3_aa: CASSLEQGSHNEQFF
d_call: .; v_call: TRBV7-2; j_call: TRBJ2-2; clone_size: .; cdr3_nt: TGTGCCAGCAGCTACCGAATAGCGGCCTCGGGCACCGGGGAGCTGTTTTTT; cdr3_aa: CASSYRIAASGTGELFF
d_call: TRBD1; v_call: TRBV5-1; j_call: TRBJ1-1; clone_size: many; cdr3_nt: TGCGCCAGCAGCTTTACAGGGGCGCCCACTGAAGCTTTCTTT; cdr3_aa: CASSFTGAPTEAFF
d_call: TRBD1; v_call: TRBV5-1; j_call: TRBJ2-5; clone_size: many; cdr3_nt: TGCGCCAGCAGCCGAGGACAGGTTCAAGAGACCCAGTACTTC; cdr3_aa: CASSRGQVQETQYF
d_call: .; v_call: TRBV5-1; j_call: TRBJ1-4; clone_size: many; cdr3_nt: TGCGCCAGCAGCTACAACCCCTACAACCGGACAGATGAAAAACTGTTTTTT; cdr3_aa: CASSYNPYNRTDEKLFF
d_call: .; v_call: TRBV28; j_call: TRBJ2-7; clone_size: few; cdr3_nt: TGTGCCAGCAGTTTACAAGCGGAGCAGTACTTC; cdr3_aa: CASSLQAEQYF
d_call: .; v_call: TRBV29-1; j_call: TRBJ1-3; clone_size: few; cdr3_nt: TGCAGCGTTGTACCAAGGGCGGGAGACACCATATATTTT; cdr3_aa: CSVVPRAGDTIYF
d_call: TRBD2; v_call: TRBV5-1; j_call: TRBJ2-3; clone_size: many; cdr3_nt: TGCGCCAGCACCCGAACCCCTACTAGCGGGGGCACAGATACGCAGTATTTT; cdr3_aa: CASTRTPTSGGTDTQYF
d_call: .; v_call: TRBV2; j_call: TRBJ2-2; clone_size: many; cdr3_nt: TGTGCCAGCCAGGGGCTCATGAACACCGGGGAGCTGTTTTTT; cdr3_aa: CASQGLMNTGELFF
d_call: .; v_call: TRBV10-3; j_call: TRBJ2-3; clone_size: many; cdr3_nt: TGTGCCATCAGTGCCTCCGGGACCAACACAGATACGCAGTATTTT; cdr3_aa: CAISASGTNTDTQYF
d_call: TRBD1; v_call: TRBV4-2; j_call: TRBJ1-1; clone_size: many; cdr3_nt: TGTGCCAGCAGCCAAGCAGCCGGCGGGAACAGGGGCGCTTTCTTT; cdr3_aa: CASSQAAGGNRGAFF
d_call: TRBD2; v_call: TRBV24-1; j_call: TRBJ2-1; clone_size: many; cdr3_nt: TGTGCCACCAGTGATTCTAGCGGGGTAACCAATGAGCAGTTCTTC; cdr3_aa: CATSDSSGVTNEQFF